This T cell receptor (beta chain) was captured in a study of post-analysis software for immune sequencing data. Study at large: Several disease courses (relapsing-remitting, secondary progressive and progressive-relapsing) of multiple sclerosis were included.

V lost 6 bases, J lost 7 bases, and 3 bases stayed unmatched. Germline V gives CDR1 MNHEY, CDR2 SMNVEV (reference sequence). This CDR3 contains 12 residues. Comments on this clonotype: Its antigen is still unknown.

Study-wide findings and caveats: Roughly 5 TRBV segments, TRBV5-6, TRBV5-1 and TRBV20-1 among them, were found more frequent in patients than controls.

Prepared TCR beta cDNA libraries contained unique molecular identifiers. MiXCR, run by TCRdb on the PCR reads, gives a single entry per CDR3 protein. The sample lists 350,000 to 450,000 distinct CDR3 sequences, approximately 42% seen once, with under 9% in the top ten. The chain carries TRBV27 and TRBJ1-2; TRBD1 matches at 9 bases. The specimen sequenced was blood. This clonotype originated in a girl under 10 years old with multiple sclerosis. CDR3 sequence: CASRGQGLGYTF. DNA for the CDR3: TGTGCCAGCAGGGGACAGGGTCTTGGCTACACCTTC.